This T cell receptor beta chain came from a study of siplizumab effects on memory and regulatory T cells. Study results and limitations: Siplizumab cultures yielded proliferating Tregs whose suppressive function was not confirmed. A naive or memory phenotype could not be assigned to roughly 80-97% of the proliferating CD4+ or CD8+ clones. Naive T cells appeared more diverse than memory cells and seemed to be major alloresponse contributors.

With regard to this clone: The antigen remains undetermined.

Per the germline V gene, CDR1 is SGDLS and CDR2 is YYNGEE. Trimming removed 2 bases from V and 6 bases from J; junction bases left unmatched: 7. The CDR3 extends over 15 amino acids. Unstimulated naive, memory, effector memory and TEMRA subsets were sequenced, and this was done in three donor pairs. Using immunoSEQ multiplex PCR, the repertoire was profiled, and TCRdb retains in-frame clones only, with some absent. The sample carries some 100,000 clones, around 97% recorded once. The V gene is TRBV9, the J gene TRBJ2-2; 7 bases line up with TRBD2. The sequence came from a human donor in good health. Sequenced input: naive CD4+ T cells sorted from blood. The CDR3 loop is CASSVGAGIAGELFF. The CDR3 DNA is TGTGCCAGCAGCGTCGGAGCGGGGATTGCCGGGGAGCTGTTTTTT.